The clone carrying this T cell receptor (beta chain) was observed at least ten times. Through a sample-barcoded 5' primer and a J-beta primer mix, a second PCR was run for roughly 6 to 11 cycles. TCRdb passed the 5' RACE reads through MiXCR, listing each CDR3 protein once. The profile shows 600,000 or so distinct CDR3 sequences, about 30% of them singletons. This entry belongs to a study of blood T cells in healthy people across ages. The ends were cut back, 1 base at V and 5 bases at J, with 15 bases in the middle. This CDR3 contains 16 residues. Germline V gives CDR1 SGHAT, CDR2 FQNNGV. Sequencing was performed on blood. V and J are TRBV11-2 and TRBJ2-1; D may be TRBD1 or TRBD2 (5 bases each). The receptor's source is a woman of 80 years or more in good health. CDR3 sequence reads: CASSLAPGTGHNEQFF. In nucleotides, the CDR3 is TGTGCCAGCAGCTTAGCCCCCGGGACGGGACACAATGAGCAGTTCTTC. The whole variable domain, filled in from reference TRBV11-2 and TRBJ2-1, reads EAGVAQSPRYKIIEKRQSVAFWCNPISGHATLYWYQQILGQGPKLLIQFQNNGVVDDSQLPKDRFSAERLKGVDSTLKIQPAKLEDSAVYLCASSLAPGTGHNEQFFGPGTRLTVL.